The rows below give T cell receptor beta chains drawn from one sample of a study of shared clonotypes between healthy human individuals. Profiled with immunoSEQ multiplex PCR; TCRdb holds only in-frame clones, not every one. Of 2.3 million or so clones in the sample, approximately 93% were seen once. The specimen sequenced was naive CD4+ T cells from PBMCs. All receptors derive from a man aged 18 to 30 in good health. Some clones in this sample may be carry-over from other donors' samples. The CDR3 runs from the conserved cysteine through the conserved F or W. The D gene is left open where the match is weak. Part of the rows lack a size; the others show once, few, many or a class for expanded clones.

length	V	J	D	size	DNA	CDR3
14	TRBV6-1	TRBJ2-3	.	once	TGTGCCAGCAGTCCACGGACCAGTGTGGATACGCAGTATTTT	CASSPRTSVDTQYF
15	TRBV6-5	TRBJ1-1	.	.	TGTGCCAGCAGTGTGATGGGCTTCATGAACACTGAAGCTTTCTTT	CASSVMGFMNTEAFF
14	TRBV5-1	TRBJ1-5	.	.	TGCGCCAGCAGCTTGGACGGGAACAATCAGCCCCAGCATTTT	CASSLDGNNQPQHF
13	TRBV7-3	TRBJ2-7	.	.	TGTGCCAGCAGCATGAGGGACCGCGGGGAGCAGTACTTC	CASSMRDRGEQYF
12	TRBV29-1	TRBJ2-7	TRBD1	.	TGCAGCGTGTTGACAGGGGGGTACGAGCAGTACTTC	CSVLTGGYEQYF
13	TRBV30	TRBJ1-3	.	.	TGTGCCTGGACCCCTCGGCCCGGAAACACCATATATTTT	CAWTPRPGNTIYF
15	TRBV5-1	TRBJ2-3	TRBD1	.	TGCGCCAGCAGCTTGAAAGGGGGCTTGACAGATACGCAGTATTTT	CASSLKGGLTDTQYF
12	TRBV5-5	TRBJ2-7	.	.	TGTGCCAGCAGCCCACTAGCAGGGGAGCAGTACTTC	CASSPLAGEQYF
17	TRBV10-1	TRBJ1-2	TRBD1	.	TGCGCCAGCAGTCTTCCCCCAGGGGGCCGGTCTAACTATGGCTACACCTTC	CASSLPPGGRSNYGYTF
13	TRBV28	TRBJ2-3	.	.	TGTGCCAGCAGCAACTCTTTCACAGATACGCAGTATTTT	CASSNSFTDTQYF
14	TRBV5-1	TRBJ1-4	.	.	TGCGCCAGCAGACAGGGTTCAACTAATGAAAAACTGTTTTTT	CASRQGSTNEKLFF
13	TRBV27	TRBJ2-5	TRBD1	.	TGTGCCAGCAGAGGCGGACAGGGGGAGACCCAGTACTTC	CASRGGQGETQYF
12	TRBV7-9	TRBJ1-1	TRBD1	few	TGTGCCAGCAGCCCCGGGACAGCTGAAGCTTTCTTT	CASSPGTAEAFF
14	TRBV7-9	TRBJ1-1	.	.	TGTGCCAGCAGCTTAGGGACAGCGAACACTGAAACTTTCTTT	CASSLGTANTETFF
15	TRBV29-1	TRBJ2-7	TRBD2	.	TGCAGCGTTACCACGAAACTAGCGGGAAACCTCGAGCAGTACTTC	CSVTTKLAGNLEQYF
14	TRBV2	TRBJ2-7	TRBD1	once	TGTGCCAGCAGTGACCGGGACAGGACGTACGAGCAGTACTTC	CASSDRDRTYEQYF
12	TRBV7-9	TRBJ1-4	.	.	TGTGCCAGCAGCTTACCCGACACCCAACTGTTTTTT	CASSLPDTQLFF
18	TRBV9	TRBJ2-5	.	.	TGTGCCAGCAGCGTAGGAGGGTGGGGCGGGACGCTCCAAGAGACCCAGTACTTC	CASSVGGWGGTLQETQYF
17	TRBV10-3	TRBJ1-2	TRBD1	.	TGTGCCATCAGCCGCCGGGACAGGGGTAGTGGAGACTATGGCTACACCTTC	CAISRRDRGSGDYGYTF
14	TRBV7-9	TRBJ1-2	.	.	TGTGCCAGCAGCCCGCCGACAGCTAACTATGGCTACACCTTC	CASSPPTANYGYTF
17	TRBV2	TRBJ2-1	TRBD2	.	TGTGCCAACAGAGGCGGGACTAGCGACCAATCCTACAATGAGCAGTTCTTC	CANRGGTSDQSYNEQFF
12	TRBV5-1	TRBJ2-7	.	.	TGCGCCAGCAGCGCTGGACTAACCGAGCAGTACTTC	CASSAGLTEQYF
16	TRBV15	TRBJ2-7	TRBD2	.	TGTGCCACCAGCAACGAACTAGCGGCTAGCTCCTACGAGCAGTACTTC	CATSNELAASSYEQYF
16	TRBV19	TRBJ1-5	.	.	TGTGCCAGTAGTTTACCGGGACCTGCCCCCTATCAGCCCCAGCATTTT	CASSLPGPAPYQPQHF
14	TRBV10-1	TRBJ1-5	.	.	TGCGCCAGCGGGGCTTCAGGGCGCAATCAGCCCCAGCATTTT	CASGASGRNQPQHF
11	TRBV28	TRBJ1-2	TRBD1	.	TGTGCCAGCAGCACAGGGGGGGGCTACACCTTC	CASSTGGGYTF
15	TRBV2	TRBJ2-1	TRBD1	.	TGTGCCAGCAGTTTAACCCGGGACAGCATTCATGAGCAGTTCTTC	CASSLTRDSIHEQFF
15	TRBV19	TRBJ1-4	TRBD1	.	TGTGCCAGTAGTATGAGGGGGCCAGCTCATGAAAAACTGTTTTTT	CASSMRGPAHEKLFF
13	TRBV18	TRBJ2-7	TRBD1	.	TGTGCCAGCTCGCGGACAGGGGGCTACGAGCAGTACTTC	CASSRTGGYEQYF
15	TRBV28	TRBJ2-7	TRBD2	.	TGTGCCAGCAGCGTGACTAGCGGGAGCTCCTACGAGCAGTACTTC	CASSVTSGSSYEQYF
16	TRBV11-2	TRBJ1-4	.	.	TGTGCCAGCAGCTTAGATCGTGGGGGGAAGCGTGAAAAACTGTTTTTT	CASSLDRGGKREKLFF
12	TRBV29-1	TRBJ1-1	.	.	TGCAGCGTCGGAGCGGGGAGAACTGAAGCTTTCTTT	CSVGAGRTEAFF
14	TRBV29-1	TRBJ2-1	TRBD2	.	TGCAGCGTTGCCGGGACTAGCGGGCGTTCTGAGCAGTTCTTC	CSVAGTSGRSEQFF
14	TRBV4-1	TRBJ2-1	.	.	TGCGCCAGCAGCCAACTAGCGACCTACAATGAGCAGTTCTTC	CASSQLATYNEQFF
14	TRBV18	TRBJ2-5	TRBD2	.	TGTGCCAGCTCACGGTCTAGCGGAAAAGAGACCCAGTACTTC	CASSRSSGKETQYF
15	TRBV6-5	TRBJ1-1	.	.	TGTGCCAGCAGTTACTCAGGGGGGGCAAACACTGAAGCTTTCTTT	CASSYSGGANTEAFF
16	TRBV7-9	TRBJ1-1	TRBD1	.	TGTGCCAGCAGACGCGACAGGGGGCGGATGGACACTGAAGCTTTCTTT	CASRRDRGRMDTEAFF
14	TRBV5-1	TRBJ2-7	.	.	TGCGCCAGCAGCTTGGCGACTAGTCCCTACGAGCAGTACTTC	CASSLATSPYEQYF
14	TRBV29-1	TRBJ2-3	.	.	TGCAGCGCCGGAAACAGGGTTGGCACAGATACGCAGTATTTT	CSAGNRVGTDTQYF
13	TRBV18	TRBJ2-7	TRBD1	few	TGTGCCAGCTCACCAATGGGACAGGACGCGCAGTACTTC	CASSPMGQDAQYF
16	TRBV14	TRBJ2-7	.	.	TGTGCCAGCAGCCACCTGGGACCAGGTCAAACCTACGAGCAGTACTTC	CASSHLGPGQTYEQYF
18	TRBV4-1	TRBJ2-2	TRBD2	.	TGCGCCAGCAGCCAAGGCCCTCCGGGACTAGATCATCCCGGGGAGCTGTTTTTT	CASSQGPPGLDHPGELFF
13	TRBV9	TRBJ2-1	.	.	TGTGCCAGCAGCGTAACCGGATACAATGAGCAGTTCTTC	CASSVTGYNEQFF
16	TRBV18	TRBJ2-3	TRBD2	.	TGTGCCAGCTCACCCGGACTAGTCAGCACCACAGATACGCAGTATTTT	CASSPGLVSTTDTQYF
16	TRBV27	TRBJ2-1	.	.	TGTGCCAGCAGTCCCCCGAGGGACTGGGACACGTGGGAGCAGTTCTTC	CASSPPRDWDTWEQFF
12	TRBV7-2	TRBJ2-3	.	.	TGTGCCAGCAGCTCCGCCGCAGATACGCAGTATTTT	CASSSAADTQYF
13	TRBV4-3	TRBJ1-5	.	.	TGCGCCAGCAGCCAAAGGGTCGGCTGGCCCCAGCATTTT	CASSQRVGWPQHF